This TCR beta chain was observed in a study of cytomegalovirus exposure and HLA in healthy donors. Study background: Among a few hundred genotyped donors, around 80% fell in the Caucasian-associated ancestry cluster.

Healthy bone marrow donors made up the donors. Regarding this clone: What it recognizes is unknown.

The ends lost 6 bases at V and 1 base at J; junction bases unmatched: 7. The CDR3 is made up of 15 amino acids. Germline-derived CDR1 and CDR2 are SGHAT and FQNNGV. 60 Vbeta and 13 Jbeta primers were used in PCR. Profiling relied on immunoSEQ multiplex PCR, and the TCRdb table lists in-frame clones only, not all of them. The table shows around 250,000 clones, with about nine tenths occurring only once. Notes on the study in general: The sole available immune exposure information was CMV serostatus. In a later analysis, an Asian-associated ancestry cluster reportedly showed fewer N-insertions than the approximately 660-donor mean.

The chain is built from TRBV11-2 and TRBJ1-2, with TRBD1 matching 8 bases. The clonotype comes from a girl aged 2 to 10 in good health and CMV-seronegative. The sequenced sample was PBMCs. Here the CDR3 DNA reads TGTGCCAGCAGACTCCAGGGGGCGATTAACTATGGCTACACCTTC. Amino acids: CASRLQGAINYGYTF.